The 21 T cell receptor beta chains presented below share a single source sample, sequenced in a study of T cell repertoires in cytomegalovirus infection. TCRdb re-called the reads through MiXCR, storing one row per CDR3 protein. The sample has about 89,000 distinct CDR3 sequences, roughly 29% seen once. Their cognate antigens are unknown. This specimen was CD8+ T cells from cultured PBMCs, taken from culture after CMV antigen stimulation. The receptors originated from a human donor in good health (CMV status not recorded). Some clones in this sample may be carry-over from other donors' samples.

The gene calls are TRBV12-5 and TRBJ1-2, with unresolved D. CDR1 is LGHNT and CDR2 is FRNRAP in the germline V gene. The V end was cut by 0 bases, the J end by 8 bases, with 7 bases between. The CDR3 consists of 12 residues. Written as DNA, the CDR3 is TGTGCTAGTGGTTTGGTACCCGGAGGCTACACCTTC. This gives the protein CASGLVPGGYTF.

This chain joins TRBV9 and TRBJ2-1; possible D gene TRBD2, 5 bases. From germline, CDR1 is SGDLS and CDR2 YYNGEE. V gave up 3 bases and J gave up 1 base, with 14 bases separating them. CDR3 length: 16 amino acids. The CDR3 sequence: CASSGREGGSYNEQFF. The DNA for the CDR3 is TGTGCCAGCAGCGGAAGGGAAGGCGGGTCCTACAATGAGCAGTTCTTC.

This clonotype was counted between two and nine times. This sequence joins TRBV19 and TRBJ1-1; D unclear. V gave up 3 bases and J gave up 5 bases, with 7 bases separating them. The CDR3 spans 12 residues. Germline V gene sequence: CDR1 LNHDA, CDR2 SQIVND (reference sequence). The CDR3 nucleotides read TGTGCCAGTAGTATGGGAAGGACTGAAGCTTTCTTT. Its translation is CASSMGRTEAFF.

The J gene is TRBJ1-1, the V gene TRBV14, with D tentatively TRBD1 (6 bases). Germline V CDR1 and CDR2: SGHDN, FVKESK. The length of the CDR3 is 14 residues. V was shortened by 5 bases and J by 4 bases, with 14 bases between the two germline ends. CDR3 sequence: CASSIRTEGTEAFF. DNA of the CDR3: TGTGCCAGCAGCATCCGGACAGAGGGCACTGAAGCTTTCTTT.

As for this clonotype: Compared with germline, one end of the junction differs, possibly owing to a read error. The chain uses TRBV20-1 and TRBJ2-5; D may match TRBD1 or TRBD2 (5 bases each). This CDR3 is built from 15 residues. Germline assignment: CDR1 DFQATT and CDR2 SNEGSKA (reference sequence). For the CDR3, the DNA is TGCAGTGCTAGAGATTCAGAGGGAATGACAGAGTCCCAGTACTTC. This sequence encodes CSARDSEGMTESQYF.

This CDR3 is CASAAQLGPADTQYF. The CDR3 nucleotides read TGTGCCAGCGCTGCGCAGCTGGGTCCCGCAGATACGCAGTATTTT. The V gene is TRBV2, the J gene TRBJ2-3; D is uncertain. Trimming stripped 8 bases from V and 4 bases from J, with 19 bases between. The CDR3 runs 15 residues. Looked up from germline, CDR1 is SNHLY and CDR2 is FYNNEI.

The chain links TRBV12-3 or TRBV12-4 to TRBJ2-7; D possibly corresponds to TRBD2 (6 bases). The CDR3 contains 15 residues. Trimming stripped 3 bases from V and 2 bases from J, with 14 bases between. The CDR3 coding sequence is TGTGCCAGCAGTTTGTGGCGGGGAAGAGCCTACGAGCAGTACTTC. It translates to CASSLWRGRAYEQYF.

The CDR3 coding sequence is TGTGCCACCAGCAGTTCGACGGGGAATGAGCAGTTCTTC. This gives the protein CATSSSTGNEQFF. V usage is TRBV15 and J usage is TRBJ2-1; TRBD2 might be the D (5 bases). CDR1 is LNHNV and CDR2 is YYDKDF in the germline V gene (reference sequence). The CDR3 runs to 13 residues. V gave up 3 bases and J gave up 7 bases, with 10 bases separating them.

There are many counts of this clonotype. This sequence joins TRBV2 and TRBJ2-6; D gene ambiguous. CDR3 length equals 13 residues. Germline V CDR1 and CDR2: SNHLY, FYNNEI. The V end was cut by 11 bases, the J end by 4 bases, with 12 bases between. In DNA, the CDR3 is TGTGCCGGAACAGCCCTGGGGGCCAACGTCCTGACTTTC. Protein product: CAGTALGANVLTF.

At least ten counts were recorded for this clonotype. V usage is TRBV12-3 or TRBV12-4 and J usage is TRBJ2-1; 12 nucleotides align to TRBD1. V was clipped by 2 bases and J by 7 bases; unmatched bases: 6. The CDR3 sequence is 16 residues long. The CDR3 here is CASSLRGQGAFNEQFF. The CDR3 DNA follows: TGTGCCAGCAGTTTACGGGGACAGGGGGCGTTTAATGAGCAGTTCTTC.

The table lists this clonotype with a few counts. The chain carries TRBV20-1 and TRBJ1-5, with D perhaps TRBD1 (5 bases). The germline V and J ends were trimmed by 2 bases and 7 bases, with 18 bases remaining between them. Germline V lookup: CDR1 DFQATT, CDR2 SNEGSKA (reference sequence). This CDR3 region has 15 residues. CDR3 sequence reads: CSARLLGQERQPQHF. For the CDR3, the DNA is TGCAGTGCTAGACTATTGGGGCAGGAGCGGCAGCCCCAGCATTTT.

This clonotype was found many times. The rearrangement uses TRBV12-3 or TRBV12-4 and TRBJ1-5, with 8 bases lining up with TRBD1. The CDR3 runs to 14 residues. Trimming at V came to 5 bases and at J to 4 bases, leaving 4 bases not matched to a gene. CDR3 sequence (DNA): TGTGCCAGCAGTCTCCGACAGGGGAATCAGCCCCAGCATTTT. This sequence encodes CASSLRQGNQPQHF.

Many counts were recorded for this clonotype. The chain recombines TRBV2 with TRBJ2-7; 8 bases agree with TRBD1. With V trimmed by 3 bases and J by 5 bases, 6 bases remained unmatched. Germline assignment: CDR1 SNHLY and CDR2 FYNNEI. The CDR3 is 14 amino acids. The CDR3 DNA reads TGTGCCAGCAGTGACTGGACAGGGTCCCACGAGCAGTACTTC. Encoded protein: CASSDWTGSHEQYF.

The chain links TRBV12-3 or TRBV12-4 to TRBJ1-4; D may be TRBD1 (5 bases). The ends were cut back, 3 bases at V and 7 bases at J, with 9 bases in the middle. The CDR3 has 13 amino acids. CDR3: CASSFQGGEKLFF. In nucleotides, the CDR3 is TGTGCCAGCAGTTTTCAGGGTGGTGAAAAACTGTTTTTT.

V is TRBV12-3 or TRBV12-4 and J is TRBJ1-1, with D possibly matching TRBD1 (5 bases). This CDR3 has 16 amino acids. Trimming cost V 7 bases and J 3 bases, with 21 bases left between them. CDR3 DNA sequence: TGTGCCAGCACCTCCCCCCTGACGGTGGGGGACACTGAAGCTTTCTTT. It yields the protein CASTSPLTVGDTEAFF.

This clonotype was counted between two and nine times. The J gene is TRBJ2-5, the V gene TRBV15; D is ambiguous. V was shortened by 0 bases and J by 1 base, with 6 bases between the two germline ends. Germline values: CDR1 LNHNV, CDR2 YYDKDF (reference sequence). This CDR3 spans 14 amino acids. The CDR3 loop reads CATSRDGVQETQYF. In DNA, the CDR3 is TGTGCCACCAGCAGAGATGGGGTCCAAGAGACCCAGTACTTC.

This clonotype was counted at least ten times. The V call is TRBV19, the J call TRBJ2-2; no reliable D call. The V gene's germline CDR1 is LNHDA and CDR2 SQIVND (reference sequence). V lost 7 bases and J 1 base, leaving 16 bases between the germline ends. This CDR3 contains 16 residues. CDR3 sequence: CASTPTEDQNTGELFF. CDR3 DNA sequence: TGTGCCAGTACCCCGACCGAAGATCAGAACACCGGGGAGCTGTTTTTT.

V and J are TRBV27 and TRBJ1-2; D unclear. CDR3 size: 14 residues. Trimming stripped 9 bases from V and 3 bases from J, with 17 bases between. Germline assignment: CDR1 MNHEY and CDR2 SMNVEV (reference sequence). The CDR3 coding sequence is TGTGCCAGTGGGAGGGCAGACGACTACTATGGCTACACCTTC. It specifies CASGRADDYYGYTF.

In its sample, this clonotype was seen a few times. The rearrangement joins TRBV4-1 to TRBJ1-2, with D unclear. This CDR3 comprises 15 residues. V was pared by 0 bases and J by 3 bases, with 11 bases between. Germline V lookup: CDR1 MGHRA, CDR2 YSYEKL. The CDR3 protein is CASSQESVVDYGYTF. CDR3 in DNA: TGCGCCAGCAGCCAAGAGTCAGTGGTAGACTATGGCTACACCTTC.

This chain uses TRBV5-1 with TRBJ2-1, with D perhaps given as TRBD1 or TRBD2 (6 bases each). V was cut by 0 bases and J by 0 bases, with 13 bases left in between. The germline gives CDR1 SGHRS, CDR2 YFSETQ. CDR3 length: 17 amino acids. CDR3 amino acids: CASSLVGGQSSYNEQFF. DNA of the CDR3: TGCGCCAGCAGCTTGGTGGGGGGCCAGAGCTCCTACAATGAGCAGTTCTTC. Combining the CDR3 with reference TRBV5-1 and TRBJ2-1 gives the whole variable domain KAGVTQTPRYLIKTRGQQVTLSCSPISGHRSVSWYQQTPGQGLQFLFEYFSETQRNKGNFPGRFSGRQFSNSRSEMNVSTLELGDSALYLCASSLVGGQSSYNEQFFGPGTRLTVL.

The V gene is TRBV3-1, the J gene TRBJ2-7, with D perhaps TRBD2 (5 bases). This CDR3 comprises 14 residues. Germline CDR1 LGHDT, CDR2 YNNKEL (reference sequence). Trimming cost V 1 base and J 5 bases, with 12 bases left between them. CDR3 bases: TGTGCCAGCAGCCAAGGGGCTAGCTGGGACGAGCAGTACTTC. Amino acid sequence: CASSQGASWDEQYF.